This T cell receptor (beta chain) was documented in a study of human T cells and chemical hapten exposure. Study in general: The use of 2% DPC on around 2 cm by around 2 cm of upper inner arm skin constituted sensitization. Patients, largely female, had alopecia areata, totalis or universalis.

TCRdb used MiXCR to reprocess the RACE reads, holding one entry per CDR3 protein. Counted here are 180,000 or so distinct CDR3 sequences, approximately 29% occurring once; the ten biggest clones make up less than 3%. Time point defined: pre-sensitization, week 0. Documented treatment: therapeutic diphenylcyclopropenone sensitization with weekly scalp DPC. This clonotype appeared a few times. This CDR3 is 14 amino acids long. Germline assignment: CDR1 SQVTM and CDR2 ANQGSEA. The J segment lost 7 bases and the V segment lost 1 base, leaving 8 bases of the junction unmatched. Sample: whole blood, taken in connection with sensitization to the hapten diphenylcyclopropenone (DPC). The TCR was taken from a woman under 40 with alopecia areata. Some clones in this sample may be carry-over from other donors' samples. V and J are TRBV29-1 and TRBJ1-2; 8 bases fit TRBD1. The CDR3 region has the DNA TGCAGCGTTGAAGTGAGCACAGGGGGTAGTGGCTACACCTTC. Translating it yields CSVEVSTGGSGYTF.